This T cell receptor beta chain was retrieved from a study of control samples from healthy donors and cancer patients (dated by TCRdb to 2018 to 2020). Taken from the germline V gene, the CDR1 and CDR2 loops are LGHNA and YNFKEQ. V and J are trimmed by 4 bases and 0 bases, and the gene matches miss 3 bases of the junction. The CDR3, cysteine through phenylalanine, is 16 amino acids long. Only the CDR3 DNA stays, 48 bases, in frame from base 1. The library relied on the immunoSEQ multiplex PCR assay. TCRdb took over this immuneACCESS table, retaining in-frame rearrangements with V and J assigned. Such tables are incomplete; in checked studies, under half of the missing clones stem from an unresolved V gene, and the remainder is unexplained. Here the sample has 150,000 to 200,000 clones; approximately 94% occur a single time. The ten largest clonotypes hold roughly 1.5% of the sample. This clone was seen only a few times. The antigen it binds to is not known. Per-nucleotide qualities are absent, and no much larger clonotype sits a single base away. The same CDR3 is also encoded by other DNA sequences in this sample.

This TCR was sampled from a man under 40 in good health. The rearranged segments are TRBV4-2 and TRBJ1-1; 12 of the junction bases match TRBD1. The sample comprised blood. CDR3 sequence: CASSRGTGGMNTEAFF. The DNA sequence is TGTGCCAGCAGCCGCGGGACAGGGGGCATGAACACTGAAGCTTTCTTT.